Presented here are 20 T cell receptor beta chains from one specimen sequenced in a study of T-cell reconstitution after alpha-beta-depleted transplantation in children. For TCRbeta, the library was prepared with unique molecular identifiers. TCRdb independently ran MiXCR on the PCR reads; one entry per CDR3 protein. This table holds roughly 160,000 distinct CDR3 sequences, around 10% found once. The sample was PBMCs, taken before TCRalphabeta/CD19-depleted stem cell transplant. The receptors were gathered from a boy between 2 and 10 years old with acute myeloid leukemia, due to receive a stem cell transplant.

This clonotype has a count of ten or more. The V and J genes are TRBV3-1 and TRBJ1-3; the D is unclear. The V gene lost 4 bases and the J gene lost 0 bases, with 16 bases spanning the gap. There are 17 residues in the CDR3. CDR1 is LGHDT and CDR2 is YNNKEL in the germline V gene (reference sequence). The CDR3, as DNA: TGTGCCAGCAGCCCCCACCAGCTACAGATCTCTGGAAACACCATATATTTT. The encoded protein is CASSPHQLQISGNTIYF. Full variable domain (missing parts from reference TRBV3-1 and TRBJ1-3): DTAVSQTPKYLVTQMGNDKSIKCEQNLGHDTMYWYKQDSKKFLKIMFSYNNKELIINETVPNRFSPKSPDKAHLNLHINSLELGDSAVYFCASSPHQLQISGNTIYFGEGSWLTVV.

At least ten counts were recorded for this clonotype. This CDR3 is CASSTGTLYEQYF. The CDR3 DNA is TGTGCCAGCAGTACCGGGACTCTCTACGAGCAGTACTTC. This chain joins TRBV6-1 and TRBJ2-7, with D perhaps TRBD2 (6 bases). This CDR3 region has 13 residues. The V gene's germline CDR1 is MNHNS and CDR2 SASEGT. V was trimmed by 5 bases and J by 3 bases, leaving 11 bases between them.

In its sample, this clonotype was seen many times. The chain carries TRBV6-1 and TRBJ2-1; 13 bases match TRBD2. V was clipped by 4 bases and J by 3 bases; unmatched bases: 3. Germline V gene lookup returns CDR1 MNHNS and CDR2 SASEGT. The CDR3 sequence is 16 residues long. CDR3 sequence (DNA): TGTGCCAGCAGTGCGGGACTAGCGGGAATCTACAATGAGCAGTTCTTC. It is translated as CASSAGLAGIYNEQFF.

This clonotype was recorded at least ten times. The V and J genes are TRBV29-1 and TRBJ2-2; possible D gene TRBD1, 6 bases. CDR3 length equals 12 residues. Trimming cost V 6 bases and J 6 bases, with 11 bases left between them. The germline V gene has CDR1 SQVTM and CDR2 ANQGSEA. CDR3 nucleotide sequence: TGCAGCGTCATACAGGGACCCGGGGAGCTGTTTTTT. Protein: CSVIQGPGELFF.

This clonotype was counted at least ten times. CDR3 in DNA: TGTGCCAGCACCGCAGTGGGGGGGTGGGATGAGACCCAGTACTTC. This codes for CASTAVGGWDETQYF. This chain connects TRBV6-1 to TRBJ2-5, with 7 bases that match TRBD2. The CDR3 extends over 15 amino acids. The germline V gene encodes CDR1 MNHNS and CDR2 SASEGT. V lost 7 bases and J lost 5; bases outside the gene matches: 13.

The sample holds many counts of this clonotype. The CDR3 DNA is TGTGCCAGCAGCGTACCCGGGACAGTCTATGGCTACACCTTC. It translates to CASSVPGTVYGYTF. The rearrangement uses TRBV7-2 and TRBJ1-2; 7 bases are a match to TRBD1. This CDR3 spans 14 amino acids. Germline assignment: CDR1 SGHTA and CDR2 FQGNSA. With 5 bases clipped from V and 4 bases from J, the junction kept 7 bases outside the gene matches. Full variable domain (outside the CDR3, taken from reference TRBV7-2 and TRBJ1-2): GAGVSQSPSNKVTEKGKDVELRCDPISGHTALYWYRQSLGQGLEFLIYFQGNSAPDKSGLPSDRFSAERTGGSVSTLTIQRTQQEDSAVYLCASSVPGTVYGYTFGSGTRLTVV.

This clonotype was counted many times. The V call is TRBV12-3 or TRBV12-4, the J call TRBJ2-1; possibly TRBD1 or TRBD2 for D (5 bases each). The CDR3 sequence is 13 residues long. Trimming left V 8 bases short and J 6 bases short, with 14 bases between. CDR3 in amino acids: CASLSGLTNEQFF. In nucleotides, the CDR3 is TGTGCCAGCCTCTCGGGGCTAACCAATGAGCAGTTCTTC.

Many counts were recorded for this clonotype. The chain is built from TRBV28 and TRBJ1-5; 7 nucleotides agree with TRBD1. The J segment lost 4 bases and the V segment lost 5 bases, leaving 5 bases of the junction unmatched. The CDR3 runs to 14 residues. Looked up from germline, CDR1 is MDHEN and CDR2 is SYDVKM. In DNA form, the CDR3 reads TGTGCCAGCAGTGAGGACAGGTGGAATCAGCCCCAGCATTTT. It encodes CASSEDRWNQPQHF.

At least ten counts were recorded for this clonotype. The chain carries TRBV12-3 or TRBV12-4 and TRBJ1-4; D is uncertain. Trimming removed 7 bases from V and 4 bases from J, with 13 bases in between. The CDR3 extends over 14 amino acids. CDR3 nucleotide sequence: TGTGCCAGCACCGGCGCGAGCTATAATGAAAAACTGTTTTTT. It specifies CASTGASYNEKLFF.

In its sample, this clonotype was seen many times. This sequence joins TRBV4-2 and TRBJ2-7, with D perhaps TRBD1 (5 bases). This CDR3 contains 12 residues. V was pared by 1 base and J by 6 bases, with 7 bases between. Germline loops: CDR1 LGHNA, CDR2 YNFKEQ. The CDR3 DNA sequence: TGTGCCAGCAGCCAAGGGGGCTCCGAGCAGTACTTC. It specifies CASSQGGSEQYF.

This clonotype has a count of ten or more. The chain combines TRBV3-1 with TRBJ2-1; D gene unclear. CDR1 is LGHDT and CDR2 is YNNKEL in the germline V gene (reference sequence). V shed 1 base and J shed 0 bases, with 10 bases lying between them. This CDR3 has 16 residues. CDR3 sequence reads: CASSQGLDLSYNEQFF. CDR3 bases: TGTGCCAGCAGCCAAGGGCTAGACCTCTCCTACAATGAGCAGTTCTTC.

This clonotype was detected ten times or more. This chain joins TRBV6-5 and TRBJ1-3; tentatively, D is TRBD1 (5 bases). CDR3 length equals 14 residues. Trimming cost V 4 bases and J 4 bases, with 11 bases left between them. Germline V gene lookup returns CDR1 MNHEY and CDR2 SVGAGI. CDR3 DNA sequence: TGTGCCAGCAGTTTGGTGGGGGTCGGAAACACCATATATTTT. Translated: CASSLVGVGNTIYF.

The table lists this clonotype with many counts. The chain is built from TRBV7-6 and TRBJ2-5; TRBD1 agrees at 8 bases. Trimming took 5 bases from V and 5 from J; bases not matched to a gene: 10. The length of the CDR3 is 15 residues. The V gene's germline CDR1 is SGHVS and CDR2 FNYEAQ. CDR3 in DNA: TGTGCCAGCAGCCTCGGGACAGGTCCGAAGGAGACCCAGTACTTC. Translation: CASSLGTGPKETQYF.

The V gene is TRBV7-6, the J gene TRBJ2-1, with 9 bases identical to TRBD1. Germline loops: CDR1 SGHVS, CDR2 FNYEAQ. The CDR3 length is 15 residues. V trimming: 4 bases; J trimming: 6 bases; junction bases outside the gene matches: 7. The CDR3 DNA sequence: TGTGCCAGCAGCTCCGGGACAGGGCGCATCAATGAGCAGTTCTTC. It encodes CASSSGTGRINEQFF.

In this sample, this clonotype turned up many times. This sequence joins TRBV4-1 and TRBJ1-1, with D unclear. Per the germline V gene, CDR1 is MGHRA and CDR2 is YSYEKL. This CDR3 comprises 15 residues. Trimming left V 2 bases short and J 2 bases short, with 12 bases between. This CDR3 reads CASSQSPGANTEAFF. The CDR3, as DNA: TGCGCCAGCAGCCAATCTCCGGGAGCAAACACTGAAGCTTTCTTT.

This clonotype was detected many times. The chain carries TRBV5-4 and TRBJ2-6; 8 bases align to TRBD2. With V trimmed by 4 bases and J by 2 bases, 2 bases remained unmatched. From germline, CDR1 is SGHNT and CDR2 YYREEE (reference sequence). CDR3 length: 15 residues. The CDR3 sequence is CASSPGGAGANVLTF. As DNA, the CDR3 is TGTGCCAGCAGCCCGGGAGGGGCTGGGGCCAACGTCCTGACTTTC. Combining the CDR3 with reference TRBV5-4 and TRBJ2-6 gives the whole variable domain ETGVTQSPTHLIKTRGQQVTLRCSSQSGHNTVSWYQQALGQGPQFIFQYYREEENGRGNFPPRFSGLQFPNYSSELNVNALELDDSALYLCASSPGGAGANVLTFGAGSRLTVL.

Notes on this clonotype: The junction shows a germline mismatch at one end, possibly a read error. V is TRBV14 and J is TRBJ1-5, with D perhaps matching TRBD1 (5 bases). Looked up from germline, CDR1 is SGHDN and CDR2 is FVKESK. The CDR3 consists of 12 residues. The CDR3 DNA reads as TGTGCCAGCAGCCAAGGTTCAGGACACATCTATTTT. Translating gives CASSQGSGHIYF. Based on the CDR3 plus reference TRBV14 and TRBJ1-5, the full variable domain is EAGVTQFPSHSVIEKGQTVTLRCDPISGHDNLYWYRRVMGKEIKFLLHFVKESKQDESGMPNNRFLAERTGGTYSTLKVQPAELEDSGVYFCASSQGSGHIYFGDGTRLSIL.

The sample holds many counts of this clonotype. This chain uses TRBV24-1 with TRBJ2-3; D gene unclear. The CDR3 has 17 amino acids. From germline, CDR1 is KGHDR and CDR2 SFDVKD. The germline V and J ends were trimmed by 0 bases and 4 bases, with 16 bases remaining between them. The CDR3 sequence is CATSDLARMYNADTQYF. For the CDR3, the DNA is TGTGCCACCAGTGATTTGGCTCGTATGTATAACGCAGATACGCAGTATTTT.

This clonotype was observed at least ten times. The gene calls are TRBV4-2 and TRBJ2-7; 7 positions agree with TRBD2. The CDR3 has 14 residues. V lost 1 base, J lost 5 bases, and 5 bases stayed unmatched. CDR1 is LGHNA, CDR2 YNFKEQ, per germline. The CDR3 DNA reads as TGTGCCAGCAGCCAAGGTCGCGGGAGCGACGAGCAGTACTTC. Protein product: CASSQGRGSDEQYF.

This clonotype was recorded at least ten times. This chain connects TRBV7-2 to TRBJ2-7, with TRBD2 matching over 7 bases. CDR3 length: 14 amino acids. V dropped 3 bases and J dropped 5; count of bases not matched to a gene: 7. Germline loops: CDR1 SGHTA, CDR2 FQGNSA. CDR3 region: CASSFGLDGDEQYF. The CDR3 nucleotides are TGTGCCAGCAGCTTTGGACTAGACGGGGACGAGCAGTACTTC.